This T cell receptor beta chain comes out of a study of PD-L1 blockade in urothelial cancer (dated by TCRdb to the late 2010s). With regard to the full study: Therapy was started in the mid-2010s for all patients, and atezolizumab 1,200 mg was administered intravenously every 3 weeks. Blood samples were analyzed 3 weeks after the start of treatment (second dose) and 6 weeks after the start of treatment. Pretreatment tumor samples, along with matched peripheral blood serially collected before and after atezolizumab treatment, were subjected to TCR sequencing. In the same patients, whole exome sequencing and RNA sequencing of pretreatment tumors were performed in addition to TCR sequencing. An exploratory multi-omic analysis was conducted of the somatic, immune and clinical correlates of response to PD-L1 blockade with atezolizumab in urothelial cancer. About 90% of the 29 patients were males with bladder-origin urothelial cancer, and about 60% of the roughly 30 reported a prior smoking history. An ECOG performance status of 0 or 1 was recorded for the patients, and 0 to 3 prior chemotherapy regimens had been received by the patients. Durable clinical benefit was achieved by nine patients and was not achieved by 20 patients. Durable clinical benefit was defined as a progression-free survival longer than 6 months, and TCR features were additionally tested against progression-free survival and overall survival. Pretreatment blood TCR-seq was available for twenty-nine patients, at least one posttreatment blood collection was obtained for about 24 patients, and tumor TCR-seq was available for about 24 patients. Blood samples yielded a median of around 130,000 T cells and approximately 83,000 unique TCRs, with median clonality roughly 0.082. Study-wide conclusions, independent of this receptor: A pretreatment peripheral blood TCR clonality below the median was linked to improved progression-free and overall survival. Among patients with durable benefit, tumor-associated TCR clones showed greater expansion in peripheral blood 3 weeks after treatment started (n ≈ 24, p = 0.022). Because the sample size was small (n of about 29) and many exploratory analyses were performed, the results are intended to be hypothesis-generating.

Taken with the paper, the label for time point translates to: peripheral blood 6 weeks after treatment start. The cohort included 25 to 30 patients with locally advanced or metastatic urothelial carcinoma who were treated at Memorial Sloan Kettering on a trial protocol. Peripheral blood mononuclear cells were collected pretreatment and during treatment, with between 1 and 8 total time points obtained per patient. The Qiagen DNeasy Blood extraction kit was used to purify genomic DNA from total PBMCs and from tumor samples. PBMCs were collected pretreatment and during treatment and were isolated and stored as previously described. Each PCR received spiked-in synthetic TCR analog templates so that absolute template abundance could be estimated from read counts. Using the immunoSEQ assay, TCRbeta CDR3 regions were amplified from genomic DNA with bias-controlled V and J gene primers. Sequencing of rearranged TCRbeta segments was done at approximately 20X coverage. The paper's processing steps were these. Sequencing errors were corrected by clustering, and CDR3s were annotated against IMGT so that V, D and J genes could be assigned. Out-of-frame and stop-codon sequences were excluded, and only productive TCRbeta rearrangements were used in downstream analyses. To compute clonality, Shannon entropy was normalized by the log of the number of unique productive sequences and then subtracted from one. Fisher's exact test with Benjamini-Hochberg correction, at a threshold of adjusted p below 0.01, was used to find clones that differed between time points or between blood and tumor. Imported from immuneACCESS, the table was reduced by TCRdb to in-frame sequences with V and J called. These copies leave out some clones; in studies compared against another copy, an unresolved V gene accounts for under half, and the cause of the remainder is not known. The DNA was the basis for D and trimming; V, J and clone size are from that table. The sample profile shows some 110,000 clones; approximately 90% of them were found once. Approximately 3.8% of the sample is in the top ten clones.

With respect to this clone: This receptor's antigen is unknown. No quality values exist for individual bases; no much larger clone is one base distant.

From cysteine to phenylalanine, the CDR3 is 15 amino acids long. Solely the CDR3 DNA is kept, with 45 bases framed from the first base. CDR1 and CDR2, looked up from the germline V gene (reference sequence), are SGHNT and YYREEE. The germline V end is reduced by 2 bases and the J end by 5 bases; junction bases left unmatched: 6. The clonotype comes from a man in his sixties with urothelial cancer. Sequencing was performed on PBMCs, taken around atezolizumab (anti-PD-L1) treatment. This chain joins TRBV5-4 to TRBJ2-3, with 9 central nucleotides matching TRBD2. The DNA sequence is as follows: TGTGCCAGCAGCTTTCTTAGCGGGGGTATAGATACGCAGTATTTT. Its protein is CASSFLSGGIDTQYF. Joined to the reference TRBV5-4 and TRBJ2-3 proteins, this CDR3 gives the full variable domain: ETGVTQSPTHLIKTRGQQVTLRCSSQSGHNTVSWYQQALGQGPQFIFQYYREEENGRGNFPPRFSGLQFPNYSSELNVNALELDDSALYLCASSFLSGGIDTQYFGPGTRLTVL.